This T cell receptor beta chain was documented in a study of blood T cells in healthy people across ages. Primers used in a second PCR of roughly 6 to 11 cycles were a sample-barcoded 5' primer and a J-beta primer mix. Each cDNA molecule received a tag from a template-switch adaptor that had 12 random nucleotides. Per-sample output comprised a minimum of 2.5 million paired-end reads containing CDR3. TCRdb re-derived calls from the 5' RACE reads in MiXCR, one entry per CDR3 protein. The profile shows 1.5 million or so distinct CDR3 sequences, approximately 42% of them singletons. In germline, CDR1 is MNHNY, CDR2 SVGAGI (reference sequence). The CDR3 spans 13 residues. V lost 6 bases to trimming and J lost 8 bases; unmatched junction nucleotides: 7.

Material for sequencing was blood. This TCR was recovered from a woman younger than 35 in good health. The chain combines TRBV6-6 with TRBJ1-2; 9 bases map to TRBD1. The CDR3 DNA follows: TGTGCCAGCAGACAGGGACAGGGAGACGGCTACACCTTC. Amino acids: CASRQGQGDGYTF.